This record covers a single T cell receptor (beta chain). V shed 3 bases and J shed 0 bases, with 8 bases lying between them. Germline V gene sequence: CDR1 MNHEY, CDR2 SMNVEV (reference sequence). The CDR3 consists of 14 residues. MiXCR, run by TCRdb on the RACE reads, gives a single entry per CDR3 protein. This table has fewer than 300,000 distinct CDR3 sequences, 7.5% to 10% appearing once. The data derive from a study of human T cells and chemical hapten exposure. Time point specified: pre-sensitization, week 0. The treatment: therapeutic diphenylcyclopropenone sensitization with weekly scalp DPC. The sample in question was whole blood, obtained in connection with sensitization to the hapten diphenylcyclopropenone (DPC). This chain connects TRBV27 to TRBJ1-2; D gene uncertain. The receptor was derived from a woman aged 40 to 50 with alopecia areata. Some clones in this sample may be carry-over from other donors' samples. The CDR3 coding sequence is TGTGCCAGCAGTTTTGACGCTTCTAACTATGGCTACACCTTC. Its protein is CASSFDASNYGYTF.